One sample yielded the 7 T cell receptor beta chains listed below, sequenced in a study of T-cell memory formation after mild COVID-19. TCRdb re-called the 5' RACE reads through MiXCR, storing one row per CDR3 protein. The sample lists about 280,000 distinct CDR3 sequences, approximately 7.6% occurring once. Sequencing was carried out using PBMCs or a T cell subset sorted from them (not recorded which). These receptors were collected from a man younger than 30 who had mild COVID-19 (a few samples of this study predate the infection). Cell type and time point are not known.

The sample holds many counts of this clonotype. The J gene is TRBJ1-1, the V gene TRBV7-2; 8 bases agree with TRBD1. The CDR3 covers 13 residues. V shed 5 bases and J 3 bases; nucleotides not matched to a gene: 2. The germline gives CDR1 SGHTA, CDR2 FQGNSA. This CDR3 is CASSPDRDTEAFF. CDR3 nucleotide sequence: TGTGCCAGCAGCCCGGACAGGGACACTGAAGCTTTCTTT.

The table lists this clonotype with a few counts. The CDR3 loop is CASSSGLAGAADYEQYF. The CDR3, as DNA: TGCGCCAGCAGCTCCGGACTAGCGGGGGCCGCGGACTACGAGCAGTACTTC. The chain recombines TRBV5-1 with TRBJ2-7; 13 bases are a match to TRBD2. Germline CDR1 is SGHRS and CDR2 is YFSETQ. The CDR3 is 17 residues long. Unmatched junction bases numbered 9, after V lost 3 bases and J lost 3 bases.

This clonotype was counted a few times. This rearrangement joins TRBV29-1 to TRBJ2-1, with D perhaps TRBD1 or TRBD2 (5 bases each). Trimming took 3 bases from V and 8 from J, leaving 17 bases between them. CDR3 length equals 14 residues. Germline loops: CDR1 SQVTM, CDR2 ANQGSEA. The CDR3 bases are TGCAGCGTTGAGGGAGCGGACGGACACCATGAGCAGTTCTTC. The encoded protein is CSVEGADGHHEQFF.

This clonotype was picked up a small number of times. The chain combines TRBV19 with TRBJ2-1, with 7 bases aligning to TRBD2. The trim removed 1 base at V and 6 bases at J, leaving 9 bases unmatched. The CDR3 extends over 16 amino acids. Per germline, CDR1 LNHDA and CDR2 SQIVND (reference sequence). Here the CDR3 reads CASSIVVSGWPNEQFF. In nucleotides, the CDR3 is TGTGCCAGTAGTATAGTGGTTAGCGGGTGGCCCAATGAGCAGTTCTTC.

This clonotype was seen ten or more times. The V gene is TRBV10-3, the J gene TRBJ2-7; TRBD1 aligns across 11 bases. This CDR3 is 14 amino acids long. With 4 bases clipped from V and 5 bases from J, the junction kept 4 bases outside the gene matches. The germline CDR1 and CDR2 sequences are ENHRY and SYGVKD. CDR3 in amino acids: CAISGGQGANEQYV. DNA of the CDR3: TGTGCCATCAGTGGAGGACAGGGGGCAAACGAGCAGTACGTC.

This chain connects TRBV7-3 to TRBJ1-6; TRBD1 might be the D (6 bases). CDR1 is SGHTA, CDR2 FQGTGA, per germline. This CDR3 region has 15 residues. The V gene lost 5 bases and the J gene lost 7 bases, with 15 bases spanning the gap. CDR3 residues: CASSRGGGRNSPLHF. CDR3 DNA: TGTGCCAGCAGCCGAGGTGGGGGGCGAAATTCACCCCTCCACTTT. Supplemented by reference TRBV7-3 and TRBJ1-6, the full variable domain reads GAGVSQTPSNKVTEKGKYVELRCDPISGHTALYWYRQSLGQGPEFLIYFQGTGAADDSGLPNDRFFAVRPEGSVSTLKIQRTERGDSAVYLCASSRGGGRNSPLHFGNGTRLTVT.

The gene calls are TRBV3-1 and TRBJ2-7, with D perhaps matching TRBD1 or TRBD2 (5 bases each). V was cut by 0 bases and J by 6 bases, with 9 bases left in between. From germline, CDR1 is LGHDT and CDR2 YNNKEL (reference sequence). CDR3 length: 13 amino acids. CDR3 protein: CASSQEGPLEQYF. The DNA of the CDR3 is TGTGCCAGCAGCCAAGAGGGACCCCTCGAGCAGTACTTC.